This paragraph covers one TCR beta chain sequence. Its specificity is not known. MiXCR, applied by TCRdb to the 5' RACE reads, yields one record per CDR3 protein. The sample shows 1.5 million to 2 million distinct CDR3 sequences, roughly 35% of them seen only once. This sample was taken from a study of identical twins. Study-level points and caveats: Twin pairs' shared out-of-frame alpha sequences were enriched in low generation probability. Invariant T cells like MAIT and iNKT could partly confound the zero-insertion analyses. Interpretation of the results relied on cross-sectional statistical analysis and not on following the same donors.

Healthy Caucasians made up all donors. The CDR3 sequence is 13 residues long. The germline V and J ends were trimmed by 5 bases and 8 bases, with 15 bases remaining between them. The clonotype originates from a newborn girl in good health. V usage is TRBV12-3 or TRBV12-4 and J usage is TRBJ1-2, with D tentatively TRBD1 (5 bases). Material: cord blood. As DNA, the CDR3 is TGTGCCAGCAGTACCATTTGGGGCGGCGGCTACACCTTC. Protein: CASSTIWGGGYTF.